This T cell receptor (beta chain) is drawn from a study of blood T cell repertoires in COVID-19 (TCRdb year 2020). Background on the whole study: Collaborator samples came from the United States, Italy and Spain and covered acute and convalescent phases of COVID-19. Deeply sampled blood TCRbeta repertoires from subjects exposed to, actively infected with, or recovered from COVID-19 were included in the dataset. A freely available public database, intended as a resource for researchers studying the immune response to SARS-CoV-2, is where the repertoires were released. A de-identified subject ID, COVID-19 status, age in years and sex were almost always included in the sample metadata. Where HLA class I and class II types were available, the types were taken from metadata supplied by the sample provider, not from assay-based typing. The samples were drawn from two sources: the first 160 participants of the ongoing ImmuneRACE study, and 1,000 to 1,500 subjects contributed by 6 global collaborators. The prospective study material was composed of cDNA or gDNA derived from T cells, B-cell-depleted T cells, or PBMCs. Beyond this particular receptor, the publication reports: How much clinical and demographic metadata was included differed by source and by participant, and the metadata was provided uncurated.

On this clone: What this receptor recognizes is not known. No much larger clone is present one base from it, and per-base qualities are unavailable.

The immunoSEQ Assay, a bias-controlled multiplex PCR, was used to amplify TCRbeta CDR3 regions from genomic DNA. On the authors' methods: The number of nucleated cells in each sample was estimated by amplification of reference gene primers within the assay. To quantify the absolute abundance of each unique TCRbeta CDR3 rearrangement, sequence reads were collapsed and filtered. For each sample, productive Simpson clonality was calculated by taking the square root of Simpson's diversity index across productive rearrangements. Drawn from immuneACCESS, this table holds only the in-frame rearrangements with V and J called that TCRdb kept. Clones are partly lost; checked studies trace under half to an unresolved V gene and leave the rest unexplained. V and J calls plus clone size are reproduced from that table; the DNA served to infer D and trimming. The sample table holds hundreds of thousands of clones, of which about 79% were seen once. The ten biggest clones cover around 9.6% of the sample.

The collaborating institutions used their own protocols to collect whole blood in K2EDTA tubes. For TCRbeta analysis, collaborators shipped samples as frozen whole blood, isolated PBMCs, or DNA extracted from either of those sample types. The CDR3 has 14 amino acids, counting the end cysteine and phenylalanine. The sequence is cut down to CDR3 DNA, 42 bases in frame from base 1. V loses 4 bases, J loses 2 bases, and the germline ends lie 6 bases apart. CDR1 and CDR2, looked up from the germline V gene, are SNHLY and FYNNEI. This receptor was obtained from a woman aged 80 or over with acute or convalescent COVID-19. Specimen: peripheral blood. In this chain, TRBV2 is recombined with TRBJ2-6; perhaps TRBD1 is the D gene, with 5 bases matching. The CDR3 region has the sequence CASSAGTGANVLTF. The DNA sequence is TGTGCCAGCAGTGCAGGGACTGGGGCCAACGTCCTGACTTTC.